The next 28 T cell receptor beta chains were all read from a single sample in a study of blood T cells in healthy people across ages. A sample-barcoded 5' primer and a J-beta primer mix were used in a second PCR of about 6 to 11 cycles. One entry per CDR3 protein results from TCRdb running MiXCR on the 5' RACE reads. The sample yields around 1.5 million distinct CDR3 sequences, about 31% seen once. Sequencing was performed on blood. Receptor source: a woman aged 25 to 39 in good health.

In the case of this clonotype: This may come from a read error, since a much larger clone is one base off. The rearrangement uses TRBV9 and TRBJ2-7; maybe TRBD1 (6 bases). The CDR3 is 12 amino acids. Germline CDR1 is SGDLS and CDR2 is YYNGEE. CDR3 nucleotides: TGTGCCGGCAGCCGGACAGAGGGCGAGCAGTACTTC. Translation gives CAGSRTEGEQYF. Complete variable domain (other parts from reference TRBV9 and TRBJ2-7): DSGVTQTPKHLITATGQRVTLRCSPRSGDLSVYWYQQSLDQGLQFLIQYYNGEERAKGNILERFSAQQFPDLHSELNLSSLELGDSALYFCAGSRTEGEQYFGPGTRLTVT.

This chain joins TRBV20-1 and TRBJ2-1; TRBD2 matches 11 bases. After removal of 2 bases from V and 15 bases from J, the junction contained 12 bases not matched to a gene. CDR3 size: 14 residues. CDR1 DFQATT and CDR2 SNEGSKA come from the germline V gene (reference sequence). CDR3: CSARRLAGGISPFF. The CDR3 DNA sequence: TGCAGTGCTAGAAGATTAGCGGGAGGGATCAGTCCGTTCTTC.

This clonotype was counted a few times. This rearrangement joins TRBV5-5 to TRBJ1-2, with 9 bases lining up with TRBD1. The CDR3 is 17 residues long. Trimming removed 5 bases from V and 4 bases from J; junction bases left unmatched: 15. CDR1 SGHKS and CDR2 YYEKEE come from the germline V gene (reference sequence). The CDR3: CASRPTGGESLSYGYTF. The DNA of the CDR3 is TGTGCCAGCAGACCCACAGGGGGCGAGTCCCTTAGCTATGGCTACACCTTC.

This clonotype was observed a few times. The chain uses TRBV7-9 and TRBJ1-1; no reliable D call. The CDR3 contains 11 residues. V lost 7 bases to trimming and J lost 5 bases, with 8 bases between them. From germline, CDR1 is SEHNR and CDR2 FQNEAQ (reference sequence). CDR3 DNA sequence: TGTGCCAGCACCCCCCGGACTGAAGCTTTCTTT. Encoded protein: CASTPRTEAFF.

In its sample, this clonotype was seen many times. Here the CDR3 reads CASSLRSGGASTDTQYF. The CDR3 DNA sequence: TGTGCCAGCAGCTTACGGTCGGGGGGCGCTAGCACAGATACGCAGTATTTT. J is TRBJ2-3 and V is TRBV11-2, with a possible D match to TRBD2 (7 bases). This CDR3 spans 17 amino acids. V lost 2 bases to trimming and J lost 0 bases, with 15 bases between them. Per germline, CDR1 SGHAT and CDR2 FQNNGV.

The chain recombines TRBV4-1 with TRBJ2-3; TRBD2 matches at 11 bases. Germline CDR1 is MGHRA and CDR2 is YSYEKL. The CDR3 is 18 residues long. V dropped 2 bases and J dropped 6; count of bases not matched to a gene: 13. In DNA form, the CDR3 reads TGCGCCAGCAGCCAACTTCATAGCGGGAGGGCCGGATCGGATACGCAGTATTTT. Its translation is CASSQLHSGRAGSDTQYF.

This clonotype has just a few counts. V and J are TRBV20-1 and TRBJ2-7; the match to TRBD2 covers 10 bases. Germline values: CDR1 DFQATT, CDR2 SNEGSKA (reference sequence). The CDR3 is made up of 16 amino acids. Unmatched junction bases numbered 12, after V lost 5 bases and J lost 2 bases. CDR3 sequence (DNA): TGCAGTGCTTACCCAGGGCTAGCGGGAGTACCCTACGAGCAGTACTTC. This sequence encodes CSAYPGLAGVPYEQYF.

This clonotype was seen a few times. This chain joins TRBV29-1 and TRBJ1-2, with D perhaps matching TRBD1 (6 bases). The germline V and J ends were trimmed by 2 bases and 4 bases, with 11 bases remaining between them. Germline CDR1 reads SQVTM; CDR2 reads ANQGSEA. The CDR3 consists of 13 residues. In DNA form, the CDR3 reads TGCAGCGTTGAACGACGGGGGGCCTATGGCTACACCTTC. As protein: CSVERRGAYGYTF.

The V gene is TRBV7-9, the J gene TRBJ2-3; D possibly corresponds to TRBD1 (6 bases). The end of the DNA is better explained by TRBJ1-5, so the J call may be wrong. The germline V gene has CDR1 SEHNR and CDR2 FQNEAQ (reference sequence). This CDR3 has 15 amino acids. The CDR3 reads CASSNIAGATDTQHF. CDR3 in DNA: TGTGCCAGCAGCAATATAGCGGGGGCCACAGATACGCAGCATTTT.

This clonotype occurred a few times. The V gene is TRBV28, the J gene TRBJ2-3; D is possibly TRBD2 (6 bases). Germline loops: CDR1 MDHEN, CDR2 SYDVKM. Deletions cut 7 bases from V and 1 base from J, with 24 bases between. The CDR3 runs to 18 residues. Written as DNA, the CDR3 is TGTGCCAGCACCTCCGCCCACGGGGCCGGGGGTGGCACAGATACGCAGTATTTT. Amino acid sequence: CASTSAHGAGGGTDTQYF.

This clonotype occurred a few times. At one end, the junction sequence differs from germline, possibly due to a read error. The rearrangement joins TRBV5-1 to TRBJ2-4; 10 bases are a match to TRBD1. The DNA end is a closer match to TRBJ2-7, so the J assignment may be wrong. The CDR3 sequence is 14 residues long. Germline V lookup: CDR1 SGHRS, CDR2 YFSETQ. The DNA of the CDR3 is TGCGCCAACAGCGTGGGACAGGGGCTGAACGAGCAGTACTTC. Amino acid sequence: CANSVGQGLNEQYF.

A note on this clonotype: Compared with germline, one end of the junction differs, possibly owing to a read error. This chain links TRBV10-3 with TRBJ1-5; D ambiguous. CDR3 length: 14 residues. Germline V CDR1 and CDR2: ENHRY, SYGVKD. In nucleotides, the CDR3 is TGTGCCCTCAGTGTAGAGTGGACGGGTCAGCCCCAGCATTTT. Translating it yields CALSVEWTGQPQHF.

The gene calls are TRBV3-1 and TRBJ1-2; D not certain. CDR3 size: 16 residues. Between the trimmed V and J ends, which lost 0 bases and 4 bases, there was a span of 15 bases. CDR1 is LGHDT, CDR2 YNNKEL, per germline (reference sequence). The CDR3 sequence: CASSQEPGSEGYGYTF. DNA of the CDR3: TGTGCCAGCAGCCAAGAACCCGGCTCCGAGGGCTATGGCTACACCTTC.

In this sample, this clonotype turned up many times. One end of the junction is discordant with germline, which a read error may explain. The CDR3 spells CASSSGQGTYEQYF. CDR3 nucleotide sequence: TGTGCCAGCAGTTCGGGACAGGGAACCTACGAGCAGTACTTC. V is TRBV5-1 and J is TRBJ2-7; 9 nucleotides agree with TRBD1. CDR3 length: 14 amino acids. Germline CDR1 SGHRS, CDR2 YFSETQ.

This clonotype was detected only a few times. The J gene is TRBJ2-7, the V gene TRBV5-5; 12 bases match TRBD2. The CDR3 runs to 17 residues. V gave up 2 bases and J gave up 2 bases; unmatched junction bases: 8. The germline CDR1 and CDR2 sequences are SGHKS and YYEKEE (reference sequence). For the CDR3, the DNA is TGTGCCAGCAGCTTATGGGCTAGCGGGAGGGCCACCTACGAGCAGTACTTC. As protein: CASSLWASGRATYEQYF. Full variable domain (missing parts from reference TRBV5-5 and TRBJ2-7): DAGVTQSPTHLIKTRGQQVTLRCSPISGHKSVSWYQQVLGQGPQFIFQYYEKEERGRGNFPDRFSARQFPNYSSELNVNALLLGDSALYLCASSLWASGRATYEQYFGPGTRLTVT.

The chain recombines TRBV6-6 with TRBJ1-6; D may be TRBD1 (6 bases). The germline V and J ends were trimmed by 2 bases and 8 bases, with 13 bases remaining between them. The CDR3 is 15 residues long. Germline CDR1 reads MNHNY; CDR2 reads SVGAGI (reference sequence). This CDR3 is CASSYQGTADSPLHF. Here the CDR3 DNA reads TGTGCCAGCAGTTACCAGGGGACGGCTGATTCACCCCTCCACTTT.

The V and J genes are TRBV6-5 and TRBJ2-1; the D call may be TRBD1 or TRBD2 (5 bases each). V gave up 1 base and J gave up 5 bases, with 9 bases separating them. Germline V lookup: CDR1 MNHEY, CDR2 SVGAGI. The CDR3 sequence is 14 residues long. CDR3 sequence (DNA): TGTGCCAGCAGTTACTACCGGGGCCACAATGAGCAGTTCTTC. Translating it yields CASSYYRGHNEQFF.

Ten or more counts support this clonotype. The V and J genes are TRBV9 and TRBJ2-1, with 12 bases aligning to TRBD2. CDR1 and CDR2 (germline): SGDLS, YYNGEE. The CDR3 is 15 amino acids. With V trimmed by 3 bases and J by 2 bases, 0 bases remained unmatched. The CDR3 DNA reads as TGTGCCAGCAGCGCTAGCGGGAGGGCCTACAATGAGCAGTTCTTC. Amino acids: CASSASGRAYNEQFF.

This clonotype was found many times. CDR3 loop: CASSQAGGSSYNEQFF. As DNA, the CDR3 is TGTGCCAGCAGCCAAGCCGGGGGAAGCTCCTACAATGAGCAGTTCTTC. The chain employs TRBV14 and TRBJ2-1; D is perhaps TRBD2 (6 bases). V lost 1 base and J 0 bases, leaving 10 bases between the germline ends. The CDR3 contains 16 residues. Germline CDR1 reads SGHDN; CDR2 reads FVKESK. The whole variable domain, remainder taken from reference TRBV14 and TRBJ2-1, is EAGVTQFPSHSVIEKGQTVTLRCDPISGHDNLYWYRRVMGKEIKFLLHFVKESKQDESGMPNNRFLAERTGGTYSTLKVQPAELEDSGVYFCASSQAGGSSYNEQFFGPGTRLTVL.

The genes are TRBV5-1 and TRBJ2-5; 7 bases align to TRBD2. This CDR3 comprises 16 residues. V shed 0 bases and J 5 bases; nucleotides not matched to a gene: 10. The germline gives CDR1 SGHRS, CDR2 YFSETQ. The CDR3 loop is CASSLALARGDETQYF. The CDR3 DNA is TGCGCCAGCAGCTTGGCGCTAGCCCGGGGGGACGAGACCCAGTACTTC.

In the case of this clonotype: A much larger clone differs from this one at a single base, so this may be a read error. The rearrangement links TRBV29-1 to TRBJ2-1, with D tentatively TRBD2 (6 bases). CDR1 and CDR2 (germline): SQVTM, ANQGSEA. V lost 7 bases to trimming and J lost 10 bases, with 14 bases between them. This CDR3 contains 11 residues. The CDR3 DNA reads TGCAGCGGGAGGGAGCCAGGGGAGCAGTTCTTC. Its translation: CSGREPGEQFF.

The table lists this clonotype with a few counts. The chain is built from TRBV27 and TRBJ1-2; 7 nucleotides align to TRBD1. The length of the CDR3 is 16 residues. The V gene end was trimmed by 5 bases and the J gene end by 4 bases; junction bases not matched to a gene: 13. Germline V gives CDR1 MNHEY, CDR2 SMNVEV (reference sequence). CDR3 coding DNA: TGTGCCAGCAGTCGCTTGGAGGGGGCGACCAGCTATGGCTACACCTTC. This translates into CASSRLEGATSYGYTF.

Comment on this clonotype: An end of the junction differs from the germline gene, which may be a read error. This rearrangement joins TRBV10-3 to TRBJ2-7; 13 positions match TRBD2. The germline gives CDR1 ENHRY, CDR2 SYGVKD. The CDR3 extends over 17 amino acids. DNA of the CDR3: TGTGTCATCAGTGTGAACCCGGGACTAGCGGGGTCGGACGAGCAGTACTTC. Amino acids: CVISVNPGLAGSDEQYF.

The chain employs TRBV28 and TRBJ2-1; D is perhaps TRBD1 (5 bases). CDR3 length: 15 residues. From germline, CDR1 is MDHEN and CDR2 SYDVKM. Trimming pared 6 bases from V and 4 bases from J, leaving 16 bases between. As DNA, the CDR3 is TGTGCCAGCAGCCCACCCACAGACAGTTACAATGAGCAGTTCTTC. Amino acids: CASSPPTDSYNEQFF.

This clonotype was seen many times. Compared with germline, one end of the junction differs, possibly owing to a read error. The chain combines TRBV29-1 with TRBJ1-4; D call uncertain. Germline CDR1 is SQVTM and CDR2 is ANQGSEA. This CDR3 contains 11 residues. The CDR3 reads CSGEEYEKLFF. DNA of the CDR3: TGCAGCGGTGAAGAGTATGAAAAACTGTTTTTT.

The chain recombines TRBV2 with TRBJ1-2; the D is unclear. Germline-derived CDR1 and CDR2 are SNHLY and FYNNEI. The CDR3 loop spans 10 amino acids. V lost 6 bases, J lost 8 bases, and 7 bases lay in between. CDR3 in amino acids: CASRFGGYTF. The CDR3 DNA reads as TGTGCCAGCAGGTTCGGGGGCTACACCTTC.

For this clonotype: A much larger clone is a single base away; this may be a read error. The chain links TRBV12-3 or TRBV12-4 to TRBJ2-3; no firm D call. Trimming removed 7 bases at V and 4 bases at J, with 21 bases between. The CDR3 runs to 16 residues. CDR3 loop: CASNIGAIVGSDTQYF. CDR3 DNA: TGTGCCAGCAACATCGGCGCAATAGTGGGTTCAGATACGCAGTATTTT.

The genes are TRBV6-1 and TRBJ2-3, with D perhaps matching TRBD2 (5 bases). Trimming took off 0 bases at V and 6 bases at J, with 7 bases between the two ends. This CDR3 contains 13 residues. Germline V gene lookup returns CDR1 MNHNS and CDR2 SASEGT. The CDR3: CASSEAKRDTQYF. CDR3 bases: TGTGCCAGCAGTGAAGCGAAGCGGGATACGCAGTATTTT.